This TCR beta chain was sequenced for a study of cytomegalovirus exposure and HLA in healthy donors (dated by TCRdb to about 2017). General notes on the study: An earlier analysis of approximately 640 of the donors reported 250 to 300 Gb of sequence data and around 110 million unique TCR beta sequences from around 200 million T cells. About 280 gigabases of sequencing data and 70 million to 100 million unique TCR sequences were included in an early release covering under 650 HLA-typed donors. Of the roughly 400 genotyped donors, 65% to 90% fell in the genetic ancestry cluster associated with self-reported Caucasian donors. The study aimed to test whether cataloging public T cell receptors could reveal signatures of past pathogen exposure. The T cell repertoires of 666 subjects were profiled by immunosequencing and related to cytomegalovirus serostatus. Along with the roughly 670-subject first cohort, a separate validation cohort of around 110 different subjects was used. To predict cytomegalovirus infection status, the study brought together high-throughput TCR immunosequencing, statistical association of individual TCRs with disease status, and machine learning. A later analysis re-examined previously published TCR beta repertoires from 500 to 700 donors and added high-resolution HLA genotyping to investigate patterns of TCR occurrence. In the later analysis, no new phenotypic data were used to find candidate immune exposures; instead, reliance was placed on TCR beta sequences and their occurrence across donors. An earlier analysis of 500 to 650 of the donors applied high-throughput TCR beta sequencing to assess whether each TCR beta V gene segment acted as functional or pseudogenic. Donor age, sex, ethnicity and CMV serostatus were compiled together with the repertoire data. In a later genetic analysis, genome-wide SNP genotypes for about three fifths of the roughly 670 donors were used, and that subset was treated as a discovery cohort. All discovery cohort repertoires had been generated using a single sequencing platform. HLA typing included class I and class II loci at four-digit resolution. The number of typed donors differed by locus: roughly 620-630 for A, B, C, DRB1 and DQB1; 500 to 550 for DQA1; approximately 600 for DPA1; and roughly 470 for DPB1. Roughly five DR-DQ haplotypes were handled as single units for association and clustering because linkage in the cohort was strong. Across 398 genotyped donors of the cohort, an average of roughly 250,000 unique TCR beta nucleotide sequences per donor were sequenced, and 15% to 20% of those sequences were non-productive. What the study reported, not specific to this receptor: This cohort had only TCR beta chains sequenced, and the lack of alpha or paired-chain data limited which features could be detected. Correlated functional status among segregating V segments might be attributable to linkage disequilibrium, but an unknown experimental factor could not be ruled out. The classifier was reported to diagnose cytomegalovirus status with high specificity and sensitivity in both the original and validation cohorts. Broadly in line with IMGT annotations, most TCR beta V segments showed up in productive rearrangements about 87% or about 30% of the time in an earlier analysis of a few hundred of the donors. In a later genetic analysis, fewer N-insertions in productive TCRs were reported among donors in an Asian-associated ancestry cluster than the roughly 700-donor mean. CMV serostatus was the only immune exposure information available for the cohort. The study gave a list of under 200 TCR beta chains associated with cytomegalovirus. Several of the top co-occurrence clusters appeared to be linked to parvovirus B19, influenza, CMV and Epstein-Barr virus, according to a later analysis. HLA typing was unavailable for some donors at each locus, so association tests used only the typed subset. In a later analysis, around 17,000 TCR beta sequences were associated with specific HLA alleles at a false discovery rate of 0.05. According to a later analysis, TCR association rates differed among HLA loci, with DRB1 alleles showing the most associated TCRs and HLA-C alleles showing the fewest. It was suggested by the authors that the approach could potentially be generalized to other disease states and immunological phenotypes. Assigning TCR associations to individual alleles was difficult when HLA alleles, especially DR and DQ, strongly co-occurred. An association between a missense DCLRE1C variant and V-gene and J-gene trimming of TCR beta chains was found in a later genetic analysis and replicated in an independent cohort. The earlier analysis of a few hundred of the donors excluded 15 to 20 rarely observed V segments, including chromosome 9 orphons, because counts were too low. Sequencing depth was assumed to be roughly uniform across donors in the presence/absence analyses, though that assumption may not hold. The sequencing pipeline was judged likely to have produced a cluster of highly shared sequence variants as a technical artifact. A further reported finding was that TCR beta sequences accurately predicted the HLA-A and HLA-B alleles for most subjects in the first cohort. In a later analysis, HLA-associated TCR beta chains showed more clonal expansion and lower generation probabilities than non-associated chains that were equally common. In a later analysis, most CMV-associated TCR beta chains were found to appear HLA-restricted, with HLA associations seemingly driven largely by CMV exposure. While some public TCRs were present in many individuals, most TCR sequences turned up only very rarely across donors. A few of the identified cytomegalovirus-associated TCR beta chains were confirmed in vitro to be specific for cytomegalovirus antigens.

Note on this clone: Its antigen has not been determined. It has no much larger one-base neighbor in the sample; base qualities were not kept.

The library relied on the immunoSEQ multiplex PCR assay. For the multiplex PCR, a mixture combining 60 forward primers for TCR Vbeta segments and 13 reverse primers for TCR Jbeta segments was used. The CDR3 region of rearranged TCR beta genes was amplified from genomic DNA by a multiplex PCR assay. Amplified TCR beta libraries were sequenced as 87-base-pair reads on the Illumina HiSeq System. Under the source paper's analysis protocol: A later analysis counted tens of millions of unique TCR beta chains across the 666 repertoires, and around 9.9 million of these chains were shared by at least two donors. To remove PCR and sequencing errors, raw reads were error-corrected and collapsed into unique sequences using a nearest-neighbor algorithm that merged closely related sequences. Alignment of CDR3 sequences to IMGT reference sequences was used to assign V, D and J gene segments. For a sequence to be retained, at least a six-nucleotide match to both a V gene segment and a J gene segment was required. A rearrangement was called productive if the CDR3 had no stop codons and remained in frame with V and J, and every other rearrangement was called non-productive. Following IMGT convention, CDR3 was defined as the stretch from the second conserved V-encoded cysteine up to the conserved J-encoded phenylalanine. In an earlier analysis of around 640 of the donors, sequences lacking an unambiguous match to a single V gene segment were excluded. In an earlier analysis of approximately 500 of the donors, a V segment was called functional when productive rearrangements were above 56.7%, and segregating when the standard deviation between donors exceeded 5%. A statistical classification framework was built for diagnosing cytomegalovirus status from the catalog of TCR beta chain sequences. V and J gene assignment, in a later analysis, came from comparing TCR nucleotide sequences with IMGT/GENE-DB human TR gene sequences. The TCRdist pipeline was used in a later analysis to assign CDR3 sequences and most-parsimonious VDJ recombination scenarios. In a later analysis, each TCR beta chain was defined by its CDR3 amino acid sequence together with its V-gene family, and reads without a unique V-gene family were excluded. As a way to deal with suspected cross-contamination and a sequencing artifact, a later analysis dropped nearly 600 nucleotide sequences that were highly shared and had low generation probability. In a later analysis, a clonal expansion index was calculated for each public chain from normalized within-repertoire ranks of inferred template counts. Generation probabilities in a later analysis came from a VDJ recombination model fitted to out-of-frame rearrangements, and those results were checked against IGoR. A later analysis scored TCR-TCR, TCR-HLA and TCR-CMV co-occurrence with hypergeometric tests, applying a repertoire-size bias correction to TCR pairs. In a later analysis, false discovery rates were estimated by permuting HLA or CMV assignments 20 times. In a later analysis, co-occurring TCRs were grouped using DBSCAN, with TCRdist sequence similarity added in when clustering inside HLA-allele-positive subsets. Repertoires with fewer than 30,000 or more than 120,000 public chains were left out of co-occurrence clustering, as were a handful of repertoires with anomalous nucleotide sharing. TCRdb obtained this table from immuneACCESS and retained in-frame rearrangements with V and J assigned. These tables miss some clones; where compared with another copy, unresolved V genes account for less than half of the shortfall, and the remainder is unexplained. The DNA gave D and trimming, while V, J and clone size come from that table. This sample holds 130,000 or so clones; approximately 69% were observed only once. 6% to 8% of the sample is taken by the ten largest.

The cohort consisted of more than 650 healthy bone marrow donors. Cohort members were all nominally healthy when sampled, although unrecorded immune exposures were likely present. The donor tested CMV seropositive, placing the donor among the roughly 300 seropositive members of the cohort. Every donor gave a peripheral blood sample, and the peripheral blood mononuclear cells from that sample were used for TCR beta sequencing. The Qiagen DNeasy Blood Extraction Kit was used to extract genomic DNA from the blood cell samples. This receptor was taken from a man between 40 and 49 years old in good health and CMV-seropositive. Sequencing input: PBMCs.

The CDR3 reads CASSQVRERGYNEQFF. The bases are TGTGCCAGCAGCCAAGTCAGGGAAAGGGGTTACAATGAGCAGTTCTTC. In this chain, TRBV4-2 is recombined with TRBJ2-1; a weak D assignment points to TRBD1 (5 bases agree). Including cysteine and phenylalanine, the CDR3 has 16 amino acids. The CDR3 DNA has 48 bases and is translated from base 1. V is reduced by 1 base and J by 4 bases, leaving a spacing of 14 bases between them. Reading the germline V gene gives CDR1 LGHNA and CDR2 YNFKEQ.